One T cell receptor beta chain is described in this entry. Its antigen is currently unknown. The entry originates in a study of shared clonotypes between healthy human individuals. V dropped 2 bases and J dropped 2; count of bases not matched to a gene: 4. CDR3 length: 15 amino acids. Looked up from germline, CDR1 is PRHDT and CDR2 is FYEKMQ (reference sequence). The repertoire was sequenced with immunoSEQ multiplex PCR; TCRdb's copy has only in-frame clones and lacks some. In the table there are about 1.1 million clones, 75% to 85% of which are singletons. Whole-study results and caveats: Clonotypes shared by all four sorted-subset donors had higher generation probabilities than non-shared clonotypes. Shared clonotypes: about 5.3% naive CD4, about 3.3% naive CD8, around 2.4% memory CD4, about 0.4% memory CD8.

The sequence was obtained from a man aged 18-30 years in good health. Some clones in this sample may be carry-over from other donors' samples. Sequenced sample: memory CD4+ T cells from PBMCs. Subset noted: CD45RA-negative fraction. The V and J genes are TRBV13 and TRBJ2-7, with 9 bases that match TRBD1. CDR3 residues: CASSLSGTGTYEQYF. Here the CDR3 DNA reads TGTGCCAGCAGCTTATCCGGGACAGGGACCTACGAGCAGTACTTC. Complete variable domain (other parts from reference TRBV13 and TRBJ2-7): AAGVIQSPRHLIKEKRETATLKCYPIPRHDTVYWYQQGPGQDPQFLISFYEKMQSDKGSIPDRFSAQQFSDYHSELNMSSLELGDSALYFCASSLSGTGTYEQYFGPGTRLTVT.